A selection of T cell receptor beta chains follows, all from one sample in a study of CD8+ T cells in alopecia areata. Method: immunoSEQ multiplex PCR; TCRdb's copy keeps in-frame clones and lacks some. The sample gives approximately 180,000 clones, 58% of which show up once; 16% is in the top ten. Sample: CD4+ T cells sorted from blood, taken at roughly week 55, from a patient treated with tofacitinib. These receptors were obtained from a human donor with alopecia areata. The CDR3 runs from the conserved cysteine through the conserved F or W. A D gene is named only where the DNA matches it firmly. Clone size, where shown, is once, few, many, or a class for clones that have expanded.

d_gene	abundance	v_gene	j_gene	CDR3nt	CDR3aa
NA	few	TRBV6-1	TRBJ1-5	TGTGCCAGCAGTGAATGGGGGAGTCACGATCAGCCCCAGCATTTT	CASSEWGSHDQPQHF
TRBD1	NA	TRBV7-3	TRBJ1-2	TGTGCCAGCAGCTTAGGCCAGGGGGAAATCGGTGGCTACACCTTC	CASSLGQGEIGGYTF
NA	NA	TRBV6-5	TRBJ2-2	TGTGCCAGCAGTTACGGTGGAGGGCTCTTAAACGGGGAGCTGTTTTTT	CASSYGGGLLNGELFF
TRBD1	NA	TRBV5-4	TRBJ1-2	TGTGCCAGCAGCCCACGACAGGGGAATGGCTACACCTTC	CASSPRQGNGYTF
NA	NA	TRBV7-8	TRBJ2-2	TGTGCCAGCAGCCCGGCCGACTTTACCGACGGGGAGCTGTTTTTT	CASSPADFTDGELFF
NA	NA	TRBV13	TRBJ1-2	TGTGCCAGCACGATAGGACAGAGCTATGGCTACACCTTC	CASTIGQSYGYTF
NA	few	TRBV5-1	TRBJ2-1	TGCGCCAGCAGCTTGGTAGGGGAGTACGAGCAGTTCTTC	CASSLVGEYEQFF
NA	NA	TRBV18	TRBJ1-1	TGTGCCAGCTCACCACCGATGGGGAGGGTCACTGAAGCTTTCTTT	CASSPPMGRVTEAFF
NA	few	TRBV6-1	TRBJ1-6	TGTGCCAGCTTCCGAGGGGGGGTAGGCAATTCACCCCTCCACTTT	CASFRGGVGNSPLHF
NA	NA	TRBV18	TRBJ2-6	TGTGCCAGCTCCTCGACAGGTCCAGGCTCTGGGGCCAACGTCCTGACTTTC	CASSSTGPGSGANVLTF
NA	NA	TRBV7-2	TRBJ1-5	TGTGCCAGCAGCTTAGTGGGGGCGCGGAATCAGCCCCAGCATTTT	CASSLVGARNQPQHF
NA	NA	TRBV27	TRBJ2-3	TGTGCCAGCAGTTTCCTAGGGGATACGCAGTATTTT	CASSFLGDTQYF
NA	NA	TRBV7-9	TRBJ1-2	TGTGCCAGCAGCGAGGGACCGAGCCTTGACGGCTACACCTTC	CASSEGPSLDGYTF
TRBD1	few	TRBV30	TRBJ1-6	TGTGCCTGGAGTGGTACGGGACAGGGTCGTGGGAATATCGGTTCACCCCTCCACTTT	CAWSGTGQGRGNIGSPLHF
TRBD2	NA	TRBV4-1	TRBJ2-3	TGCGCCAGCAGCCCAAGACGACGCGGAGCGGGGGGGACAGATACGCAGTATTTT	CASSPRRRGAGGTDTQYF
NA	NA	TRBV14	TRBJ2-7	TGTGCCAGCAGCCAAGATGGGTGGCTCCGCTACGAGCAGTACTTC	CASSQDGWLRYEQYF
NA	once	TRBV7-2	TRBJ1-2	TGTGCCAGCAGCTTAGAGTTCCTAGCTAACTATGGCTACACCTTC	CASSLEFLANYGYTF
NA	NA	TRBV5-1	TRBJ1-4	TGCGCCAGCAGCTTGGACAGGGTAAATGAAAAACTGTTTTTT	CASSLDRVNEKLFF
TRBD2	NA	TRBV6-1	TRBJ2-2	TGTGCCAGCAGTGGGCGGGGGACCGGGGAGCTGTTTTTT	CASSGRGTGELFF
TRBD1	NA	TRBV15	TRBJ1-1	TGTGCCACCAGGAGACAGGGAGGGAAGTCTGAAGCTTTCTTT	CATRRQGGKSEAFF
TRBD1	NA	TRBV10-3	TRBJ1-1	TGTGCCATCAGTGAGACAGGGGGAGGTACTGAAGCTTTCTTT	CAISETGGGTEAFF
NA	few	TRBV19	TRBJ2-7	TGTGCCAGTAGTATTATGGAAGGAGGGGGCGAGCAGTACTTC	CASSIMEGGGEQYF
NA	few	TRBV4-1	TRBJ2-7	TGCGCCAGCAGCCAAGGCGGCCTGGACAGTGTCGCCTCCTACGAGCAGTACTTC	CASSQGGLDSVASYEQYF
NA	NA	TRBV5-1	TRBJ2-4	TGCGCCAGCAGCTTGGCAGGCCCCGGCAGTCCCTCATTC	CASSLAGPGSPSF
NA	NA	TRBV6-1	TRBJ2-5	TGTGCCAGTTGCTTGGGTGGAGAGACCCAGTACTTC	CASCLGGETQYF
NA	few	TRBV2	TRBJ2-1	TGTGCCAGCAAGGGGTACAATGAGCAGTTCTTC	CASKGYNEQFF
TRBD2	NA	TRBV7-2	TRBJ2-3	TGTGCCAGCAGCATATTAGCGGGGAAAGATACGCAGTATTTT	CASSILAGKDTQYF
NA	few	TRBV7-2	TRBJ1-2	TGTGCCAGCAGCACAGGGCCCAACTATGGCTACACCTTC	CASSTGPNYGYTF
NA	NA	TRBV7-8	TRBJ2-4	TGTGCCAGCAGCTCCAACGGACAAGCCAAAAACATTCAGTACTTC	CASSSNGQAKNIQYF
NA	NA	TRBV5-6	TRBJ1-1	TGTGCCAGCAGCTTGGGGCAGACGCTAATGAACACTGAAGCTTTCTTT	CASSLGQTLMNTEAFF
NA	NA	TRBV2	TRBJ1-5	TGTGCCAGCAGTGCCAGGGTTAGGCTAAATCAGCCCCAGCATTTT	CASSARVRLNQPQHF
TRBD1	NA	TRBV29-1	TRBJ2-1	TGCAGCGTCGGGACAGGCAAGTCCAATGAGCAGTTCTTC	CSVGTGKSNEQFF
NA	medium-sized	TRBV2	TRBJ1-2	TGTGCCAGCAGTGATCCCCTCTATGGCTACACCTTC	CASSDPLYGYTF
TRBD1	NA	TRBV27	TRBJ2-7	TGTGCCAGCAGTTCCTTACAGGGGAACGAGCAGTACTTC	CASSSLQGNEQYF
NA	NA	TRBV6-1	TRBJ2-1	TGTGCCAGCAGCGTAACAGCAGGCAGTTACAATGAGCAGTTCTTC	CASSVTAGSYNEQFF
TRBD1	NA	TRBV29-1	TRBJ1-1	TGCAGCGTTGAGAGGCAGGGGGCTAACACTGAAGCTTTCTTT	CSVERQGANTEAFF
NA	NA	TRBV5-1	TRBJ2-5	TGCGCCAGCAGGACAGGAGAAACAGAGACCCAGTACTTC	CASRTGETETQYF
NA	NA	TRBV11-2	TRBJ1-5	TGTGCCAGCAGCTTAGATCCCGCAACCTCCCAGCATTTT	CASSLDPATSQHF
NA	NA	TRBV30	TRBJ1-6	TGTGCCTGGAGTGAACAGGAGAATTCACCCCTCCACTTT	CAWSEQENSPLHF
NA	NA	TRBV7-2	TRBJ2-5	TGTGCCAGCAGCTTTCAGGGGACCCAGTACTTC	CASSFQGTQYF
TRBD1	NA	TRBV2	TRBJ2-3	TGTGCCAGCAGGATCGGGACAGGGAGGAGTAGTACGCAGTATTTT	CASRIGTGRSSTQYF
NA	few	TRBV27	TRBJ2-2	TGTGCCAGCAGTTTCAGGGGGAACACCGGGGAGCTGTTTTTT	CASSFRGNTGELFF
TRBD1	NA	TRBV29-1	TRBJ1-5	TGCAGCGTCACTACAGGGGGGGGCAATCAGCCCCAGCATTTT	CSVTTGGGNQPQHF
TRBD1	few	TRBV7-9	TRBJ1-6	TGTGCCAGCAGCTTATTGGGACAGGATAATTCACCCCTCCACTTT	CASSLLGQDNSPLHF
NA	NA	TRBV15	TRBJ2-5	TGTGCCACCAGCAAGGGGCGGCAACAAGAGACCCAGTACTTC	CATSKGRQQETQYF
NA	NA	TRBV2	TRBJ2-1	TGTGCCAGCAGTGTGGCGCAGGGCCCATTCCCGAATGAGCAGTTCTTC	CASSVAQGPFPNEQFF
NA	NA	TRBV15	TRBJ2-1	TGTGCCACCGCGGCGGACGATGAGCAGTTCTTC	CATAADDEQFF
NA	NA	TRBV4-2	TRBJ1-5	TGTGCCAGCAGCCAAGATTCGAATAGCAATCAGCCCCAGCATTTT	CASSQDSNSNQPQHF
NA	few	TRBV14	TRBJ1-6	TGTGCCAGCAGCCAAGATCGGGGTACGGGTTGCCACTTT	CASSQDRGTGCHF
TRBD1	NA	TRBV19	TRBJ1-5	TGTGCCAGTAGTGGAACAGGGGGCAGGCAGCCCCAGCATTTT	CASSGTGGRQPQHF
NA	NA	TRBV5-1	TRBJ2-7	TGCGCCAGCAGCTTGGATACGGGGAATCTGCGCGAGCAGTACTTC	CASSLDTGNLREQYF
NA	few	TRBV29-1	TRBJ1-5	TGCAGCGTCAGGGGAGATGGCAATCAGCCCCAGCATTTT	CSVRGDGNQPQHF
NA	NA	TRBV5-1	TRBJ1-1	TGCGCCAGCAGCTTCACAGGGCTTCGCACTGAAGCTTTCTTT	CASSFTGLRTEAFF
NA	once	TRBV30	TRBJ1-1	TGTGCCTCTTCAAGGGGCTCTGAAGCTTTCTTT	CASSRGSEAFF
NA	once	TRBV5-1	TRBJ2-1	TGCGCCAGCAGCTTGGAGATAGAGAGGAATGAGCAGTTCTTC	CASSLEIERNEQFF
NA	NA	TRBV7-3	TRBJ2-5	TGTGCCAGCAGCTTAGGGTCAGAGACCCAGCACTTC	CASSLGSETQHF
NA	NA	TRBV30	TRBJ1-4	TGTGCCTGGAACCCGGACTCGGTCGAAAAACTGTTTTTT	CAWNPDSVEKLFF